This is a list of T cell receptor beta chains from one sample in a study of cytomegalovirus exposure and HLA in healthy donors. Clones were read by immunoSEQ multiplex PCR, and TCRdb kept only the in-frame ones, dropping some. The sample consists of roughly 250,000 clones, roughly 86% of them appearing once. The sequencing input was PBMCs. The receptors derive from a woman between 35 and 50 years old in good health and CMV-seropositive. Each CDR3 is given with its conserved first and last residue. A D gene is named only where the DNA matches it firmly. Size values are once, few and many counts, or a class for expanded clones, and some rows have none.

clone_size	v_call	d_call	j_call	cdr3_aa	cdr3_nt
NA	TRBV7-2	NA	TRBJ1-5	CASSLGLGNQPQHF	TGTGCCAGCAGCTTGGGACTAGGCAATCAGCCCCAGCATTTT
NA	TRBV28	NA	TRBJ1-6	CASSLGSSYNSPLHF	TGTGCCAGCAGTTTAGGGAGCTCCTATAATTCACCCCTCCACTTT
few	TRBV19	NA	TRBJ1-5	CASSSGAGDNQPQHF	TGTGCCAGTAGTAGTGGGGCAGGAGACAATCAGCCCCAGCATTTT
NA	TRBV7-8	TRBD2	TRBJ2-3	CASSRGTSGTFDTQYF	TGTGCCAGCAGCCGCGGGACTAGCGGGACCTTCGATACGCAGTATTTT
few	TRBV2	NA	TRBJ1-1	CASSDGPGRDTEAFF	TGTGCCAGCAGTGACGGGCCAGGGCGCGACACTGAAGCTTTCTTT
NA	TRBV4-3	TRBD1	TRBJ1-2	CASSQVSGTGGNGYTF	TGCGCCAGCAGCCAAGTCTCTGGGACAGGGGGCAATGGCTACACCTTC
NA	TRBV7-9	NA	TRBJ1-6	CASSSGSSPLHF	TGTGCCAGCAGCTCCGGGAGTTCACCCCTCCACTTT
NA	TRBV29-1	NA	TRBJ2-1	CSARDKYNEQFF	TGCAGCGCAAGAGACAAGTACAATGAGCAGTTCTTC
few	TRBV30	NA	TRBJ1-1	CAWSVQGIHTEAFF	TGTGCCTGGAGTGTGCAGGGTATCCACACTGAAGCTTTCTTT
NA	TRBV30	NA	TRBJ1-5	CAWAHEGGHLSNQPQHF	TGTGCCTGGGCGCATGAAGGGGGTCACCTAAGCAATCAGCCCCAGCATTTT
NA	TRBV7-8	TRBD1	TRBJ2-7	CASSPGQRSYEQYF	TGTGCCAGCAGTCCGGGACAGCGATCCTACGAGCAGTACTTC
NA	TRBV5-6	TRBD2	TRBJ2-1	CASSSGLAGALEQFF	TGTGCCAGCAGTTCGGGACTAGCGGGAGCTCTTGAGCAGTTCTTC
NA	TRBV6-1	TRBD1	TRBJ2-7	CASSSRDREYEQYF	TGTGCCAGCAGCTCCCGGGACAGGGAGTACGAGCAGTACTTC